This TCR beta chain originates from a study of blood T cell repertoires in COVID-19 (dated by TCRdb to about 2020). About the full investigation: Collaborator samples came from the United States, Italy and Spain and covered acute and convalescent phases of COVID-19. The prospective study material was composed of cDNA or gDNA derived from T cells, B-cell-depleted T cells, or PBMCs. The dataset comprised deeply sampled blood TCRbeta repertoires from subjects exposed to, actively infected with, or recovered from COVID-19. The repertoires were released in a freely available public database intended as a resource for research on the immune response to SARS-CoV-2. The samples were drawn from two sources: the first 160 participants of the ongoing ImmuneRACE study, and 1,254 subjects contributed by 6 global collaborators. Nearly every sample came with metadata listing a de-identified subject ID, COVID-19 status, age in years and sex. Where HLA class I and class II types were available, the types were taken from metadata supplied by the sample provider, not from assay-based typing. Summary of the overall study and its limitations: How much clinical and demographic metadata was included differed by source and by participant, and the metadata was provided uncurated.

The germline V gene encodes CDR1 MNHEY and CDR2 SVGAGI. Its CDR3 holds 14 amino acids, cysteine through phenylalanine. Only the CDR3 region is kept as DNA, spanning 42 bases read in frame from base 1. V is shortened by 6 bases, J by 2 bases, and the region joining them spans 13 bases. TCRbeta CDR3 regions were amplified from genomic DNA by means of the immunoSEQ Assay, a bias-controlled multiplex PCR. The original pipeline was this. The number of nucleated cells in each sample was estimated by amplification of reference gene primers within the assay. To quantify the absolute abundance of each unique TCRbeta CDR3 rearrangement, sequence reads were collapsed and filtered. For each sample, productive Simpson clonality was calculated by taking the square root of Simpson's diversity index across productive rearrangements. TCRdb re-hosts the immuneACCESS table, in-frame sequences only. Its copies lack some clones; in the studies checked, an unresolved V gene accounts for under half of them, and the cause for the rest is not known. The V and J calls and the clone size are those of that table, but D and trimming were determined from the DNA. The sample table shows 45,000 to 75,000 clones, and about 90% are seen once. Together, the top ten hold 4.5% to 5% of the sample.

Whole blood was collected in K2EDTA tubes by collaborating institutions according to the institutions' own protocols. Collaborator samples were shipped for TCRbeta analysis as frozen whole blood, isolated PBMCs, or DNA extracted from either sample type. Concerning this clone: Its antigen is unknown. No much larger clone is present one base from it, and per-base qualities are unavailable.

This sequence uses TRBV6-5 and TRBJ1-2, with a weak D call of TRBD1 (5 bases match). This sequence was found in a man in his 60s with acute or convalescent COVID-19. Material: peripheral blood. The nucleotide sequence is TGTGCCAGCAGCCGCGGAGGGGAGAACTATGGCTACACCTTC. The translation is CASSRGGENYGYTF.